The 25 T cell receptor beta chains below were found in one sample sequenced in a study of shared clonotypes between healthy human individuals. TCRdb's copy holds only in-frame clones and misses some; the assay was immunoSEQ multiplex PCR. The sample shows nearly 500,000 clones, over 60% of them seen only once. The source material was PBMCs. These receptors were obtained from a woman between 40 and 50 years old in good health. Some clones in this sample may be carry-over from other donors' samples.

The genes are TRBV27 and TRBJ1-6; perhaps TRBD1 as D (5 bases). Trimming left V 5 bases short and J 7 bases short, with 15 bases between. Germline assignment: CDR1 MNHEY and CDR2 SMNVEV (reference sequence). This CDR3 region has 15 residues. The CDR3 spells CASSATGTGNSPLHF. CDR3 coding DNA: TGTGCCAGCAGTGCCACCGGGACGGGGAATTCACCCCTCCACTTT.

The chain joins TRBV5-8 to TRBJ2-7, with 8 positions matching TRBD2. J lost 5 bases, V lost 4 bases, and 11 bases had no gene match. CDR3 length: 15 amino acids. Germline values: CDR1 SGHTS, CDR2 YDEGEE. In nucleotides, the CDR3 is TGTGCCAGCAGCCTCAGGGATAGCGGGATTAACGAGCAGTACTTC. Protein: CASSLRDSGINEQYF.

This clone was counted once. The same CDR3 can be traced to other DNA sequences in this sample. V and J are TRBV19 and TRBJ1-1, with TRBD1 matching 8 bases. This CDR3 spans 15 amino acids. Germline trimming cut 2 bases from V and 2 bases from J; bases unmatched to any gene: 4. Germline V gives CDR1 LNHDA, CDR2 SQIVND (reference sequence). CDR3 region: CASSISGTGNTEAFF. The DNA of the CDR3 is TGTGCCAGTAGTATAAGCGGGACAGGCAACACTGAAGCTTTCTTT.

The chain combines TRBV19 with TRBJ1-1; TRBD1 matches at 9 bases. The germline gives CDR1 LNHDA, CDR2 SQIVND (reference sequence). The CDR3 loop spans 16 amino acids. V gave up 5 bases and J gave up 3 bases; unmatched junction bases: 10. CDR3 sequence: CASSFLTGGRDTEAFF. DNA for the CDR3: TGTGCCAGTAGTTTCCTGACAGGGGGGCGAGACACTGAAGCTTTCTTT.

The chain joins TRBV6-6 to TRBJ2-1; 8 bases fit TRBD2. The J segment lost 6 bases and the V segment lost 4 bases, leaving 8 bases of the junction unmatched. Germline values: CDR1 MNHNY, CDR2 SVGAGI (reference sequence). The CDR3 has 15 amino acids. CDR3: CASSSGLDLGNEQFF. CDR3 sequence (DNA): TGTGCCAGCAGTTCGGGACTAGATCTTGGCAATGAGCAGTTCTTC.

The sample holds a few counts of this clone. Other DNA sequences from this sample encode an identical CDR3 as well. The gene calls are TRBV5-1 and TRBJ2-7; the D gene is possibly TRBD2 (6 bases). The V gene lost 4 bases and the J gene lost 5 bases, with 10 bases spanning the gap. The CDR3 has 12 residues. Germline CDR1 is SGHRS and CDR2 is YFSETQ. CDR3 coding DNA: TGCGCCAGCAGCCCCCCGGGGGACGAGCAGTACTTC. Its protein product is CASSPPGDEQYF.

This clone was counted a single time. The chain has TRBV11-3 and TRBJ2-1; D not certain. Germline assignment: CDR1 SGHNT and CDR2 YENEEA. The CDR3 has 12 residues. V was pared by 5 bases and J by 6 bases, with 8 bases between. CDR3 DNA sequence: TGTGCCAGCAGCGGGTCGGGCAATGAGCAGTTCTTC. It codes for CASSGSGNEQFF.

A remark on this clone: Other DNA sequences from this sample encode an identical CDR3 as well. V is TRBV6-5 and J is TRBJ1-5, with D perhaps matching TRBD1 (5 bases). Between the trimmed V and J ends, which lost 6 bases and 4 bases, there was a span of 10 bases. Germline V lookup: CDR1 MNHEY, CDR2 SVGAGI. This CDR3 is 13 amino acids long. CDR3 loop: CASSSDRNQPQHF. CDR3 bases: TGTGCCAGCAGCTCAGACAGAAATCAGCCCCAGCATTTT.

About this clone itself: A far larger clone is a single base away, which makes a read error likely. The J gene is TRBJ2-7, the V gene TRBV30, with 9 nucleotides matching TRBD2. Germline-derived CDR1 and CDR2 are GTSNPN and SVGIG (reference sequence). This CDR3 comprises 14 residues. CDR3 DNA: TGTGCCTGGCGAAAAGCGGGAGGCTCCTACGATCAGTACTTC. As protein: CAWRKAGGSYDQYF.

The V call is TRBV5-6, the J call TRBJ1-2; D gene unclear. CDR3 length: 13 residues. Deletions cut 2 bases from V and 4 bases from J, with 9 bases between. Germline values: CDR1 SGHDT, CDR2 YYEEEE. The CDR3 DNA reads as TGTGCCAGCAGCTTCGGCCCGAGCTATGGCTACACCTTC. This translates into CASSFGPSYGYTF.

The table lists this clone with a count of one. V and J are TRBV19 and TRBJ1-2; 8 bases are a match to TRBD1. The length of the CDR3 is 16 residues. CDR1 is LNHDA, CDR2 SQIVND, per germline (reference sequence). V dropped 5 bases and J dropped 4; count of bases not matched to a gene: 12. CDR3 loop: CASSPQMDREFYGYTF. In nucleotides, the CDR3 is TGTGCCAGTAGTCCCCAAATGGACAGGGAATTCTATGGCTACACCTTC.

This chain links TRBV7-9 with TRBJ2-1; 8 nucleotides match TRBD2. V shed 7 bases and J 7 bases; nucleotides not matched to a gene: 9. The CDR3 is 14 residues long. The germline V gene encodes CDR1 SEHNR and CDR2 FQNEAQ (reference sequence). The CDR3 region is CASTPVVAGNEQFF. The CDR3 DNA is TGTGCCAGCACCCCGGTGGTAGCGGGGAATGAGCAGTTCTTC.

CDR3 sequence (DNA): TGCGCCAGCAGCTTGGGGGCAATAAGCTCTGGAAACACCATATATTTT. This translates into CASSLGAISSGNTIYF. This chain connects TRBV5-1 to TRBJ1-3; D ambiguous. Per the germline V gene, CDR1 is SGHRS and CDR2 is YFSETQ. Trimming removed 0 bases at V and 0 bases at J, with 10 bases between. The CDR3 has 16 residues.

The count of this clone is one. The chain recombines TRBV13 with TRBJ1-1; D ambiguous. The CDR3 extends over 13 amino acids. With 1 base removed from V and 4 bases from J, the gap between germline ends came to 7 bases. CDR1 PRHDT and CDR2 FYEKMQ come from the germline V gene (reference sequence). The CDR3, as DNA: TGTGCCAGCAGCTTAGAGGCGGGCACTGAAGCTTTCTTT. Its protein product is CASSLEAGTEAFF.

This chain uses TRBV6-1 with TRBJ2-1; D might be TRBD2 (6 bases). The CDR3 runs to 15 residues. Germline CDR1 is MNHNS and CDR2 is SASEGT. The ends were cut back, 8 bases at V and 8 bases at J, with 22 bases in the middle. CDR3 residues: CASWVADGEADEQFF. The CDR3 DNA reads as TGTGCCAGCTGGGTAGCGGACGGGGAGGCGGATGAGCAGTTCTTC.

This chain connects TRBV18 to TRBJ2-2; D is unclear. Germline CDR1 and CDR2: KGHSH and LQKENI. The CDR3 loop spans 12 amino acids. V was pared by 2 bases and J by 7 bases, with 5 bases between. The CDR3 DNA reads as TGTGCCAGCTCACCATTTGTCGGGGAGCTGTTTTTT. Translating it yields CASSPFVGELFF.

The rearrangement uses TRBV6-5 and TRBJ1-1; D not certain. The CDR3 has 16 amino acids. CDR1 MNHEY and CDR2 SVGAGI come from the germline V gene. The V gene lost 1 base and the J gene lost 1 base, with 13 bases spanning the gap. For the CDR3, the DNA is TGTGCCAGCAGTTACTATTTTTCGAGGGAGAACACTGAAGCTTTCTTT. Residues: CASSYYFSRENTEAFF.

This chain joins TRBV30 and TRBJ1-5; D ambiguous. Germline loops: CDR1 GTSNPN, CDR2 SVGIG (reference sequence). The CDR3 totals 14 residues. Trimming took 0 bases from V and 2 from J, leaving 8 bases between them. CDR3 DNA sequence: TGTGCCTGGAGTGTTCTGGCAGGCAATCAGCCCCAGCATTTT. Translated, it gives CAWSVLAGNQPQHF.

The rearrangement links TRBV7-3 to TRBJ2-1; D assignment may be TRBD1 or TRBD2 (5 bases each). The CDR3 has 14 residues. V dropped 5 bases and J dropped 8 bases, with 16 bases sitting between them. Germline CDR1 is SGHTA and CDR2 is FQGTGA. CDR3 bases: TGTGCCAGCAGCCCAATAGCTGGGACGTATGAGCAGTTCTTC. This sequence encodes CASSPIAGTYEQFF.

The table lists this clone with many counts. Other DNA sequences from this sample encode an identical CDR3 as well. The rearrangement uses TRBV4-2 and TRBJ2-4; D may be TRBD1 (6 bases). The CDR3 loop spans 16 amino acids. V lost 4 bases and J lost 8, with 21 bases in between. The germline CDR1 and CDR2 sequences are LGHNA and YNFKEQ. The DNA for the CDR3 is TGTGCCAGCAGCCCCATGGGGGAGAGGGGGTTTGACATTCAGTACTTC. It codes for CASSPMGERGFDIQYF.

The chain uses TRBV25-1 and TRBJ2-2; the match to TRBD1 covers 9 bases. CDR1 is MGHDK and CDR2 is SYGVNS in the germline V gene. This CDR3 contains 16 residues. V gave up 2 bases and J gave up 7 bases; unmatched junction bases: 8. The chain's CDR3 is CASSESNRGLIGELFF. The DNA of the CDR3 is TGTGCCAGCAGTGAAAGTAACAGGGGGCTTATCGGGGAGCTGTTTTTT.

CDR3 protein: CASSLDGTGVETQYF. The CDR3 DNA follows: TGCGCCAGCAGCTTGGACGGGACAGGGGTAGAGACCCAGTACTTC. The V and J genes are TRBV5-1 and TRBJ2-5; 10 bases line up with TRBD1. With V trimmed by 0 bases and J by 4 bases, 3 bases remained unmatched. Germline CDR1 reads SGHRS; CDR2 reads YFSETQ. The CDR3 has 15 residues.

The CDR3 loop is CASSLVTGGWNTEAFF. Written as DNA, the CDR3 is TGTGCCAGCAGCTTAGTAACAGGGGGTTGGAATACTGAAGCTTTCTTT. The V call is TRBV7-9, the J call TRBJ1-1, with 8 bases lining up with TRBD1. CDR1 is SEHNR and CDR2 is FQNEAQ in the germline V gene (reference sequence). Losses at the gene ends were 1 base for V and 5 bases for J; bases not matched to a gene: 9. The CDR3 has 16 residues.

The V gene is TRBV27, the J gene TRBJ2-7; 8 positions agree with TRBD1. V lost 3 bases and J lost 8; bases outside the gene matches: 9. The CDR3 is 14 amino acids. CDR1 MNHEY and CDR2 SMNVEV come from the germline V gene (reference sequence). CDR3 coding DNA: TGTGCCAGCAGTTTCAGCCCAGGACAGGGAAAGCAGTACTTC. Its translation is CASSFSPGQGKQYF.

V usage is TRBV6-1 and J usage is TRBJ1-1; D is uncertain. The CDR3 extends over 13 amino acids. V was trimmed by 0 bases and J by 1 base, leaving 3 bases between them. Germline V gene sequence: CDR1 MNHNS, CDR2 SASEGT. CDR3 sequence: CASSEARNTEAFF. Here the CDR3 DNA reads TGTGCCAGCAGTGAAGCGCGGAACACTGAAGCTTTCTTT.